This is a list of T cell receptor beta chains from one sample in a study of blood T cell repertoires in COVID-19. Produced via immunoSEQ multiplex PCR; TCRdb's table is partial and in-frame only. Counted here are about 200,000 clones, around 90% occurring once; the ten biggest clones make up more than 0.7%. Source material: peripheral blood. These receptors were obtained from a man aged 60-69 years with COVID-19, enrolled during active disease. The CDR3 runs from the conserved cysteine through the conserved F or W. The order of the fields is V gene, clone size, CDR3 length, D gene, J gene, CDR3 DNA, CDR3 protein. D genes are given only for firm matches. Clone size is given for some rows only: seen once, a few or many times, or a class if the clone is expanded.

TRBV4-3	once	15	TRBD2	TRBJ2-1	TGCGCCAGCAGCCAGAGGGCTAGCGGGTACAATGAGCAGTTCTTC	CASSQRASGYNEQFF
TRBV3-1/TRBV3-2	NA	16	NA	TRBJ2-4	TGTGCCAGCAGCCCCCGGACAGATCTAGCCAAAAACATTCAGTACTTC	CASSPRTDLAKNIQYF
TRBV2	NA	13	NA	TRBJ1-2	TGTGCCAGCAGTGAGCGGGGGCTCTATGGCTACACCTTC	CASSERGLYGYTF
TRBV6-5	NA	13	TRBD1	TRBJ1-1	TGTGCCAGCAGGGACAGGGAGGGCACTGAAGCTTTCTTT	CASRDREGTEAFF
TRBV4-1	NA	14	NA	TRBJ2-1	TGCGCCAGCAGCCATCCCGGGAGTCAAGGTGAGCAGTTCTTC	CASSHPGSQGEQFF
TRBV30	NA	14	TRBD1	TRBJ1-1	TGTGCCTGGATCCCTTCCCAGGGGGCCCTGGGGGCTTTCTTT	CAWIPSQGALGAFF
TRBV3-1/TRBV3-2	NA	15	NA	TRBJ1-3	TGTGCCAGCAGCTCAACCCCAGGGGCTGGAAACACCATATATTTT	CASSSTPGAGNTIYF
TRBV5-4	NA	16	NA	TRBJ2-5	TGTGCCAGCAGCTTGGGCCACAACACCCTCCAAGAGACCCAGTACTTC	CASSLGHNTLQETQYF
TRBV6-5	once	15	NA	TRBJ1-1	TGTGCCAGCAGTTACTCGCGGCGCGGGCGGACTGAAGCTTTCTTT	CASSYSRRGRTEAFF
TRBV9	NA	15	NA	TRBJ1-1	TGTGCCAGCAGCGCACAGACAGCAATGAACACTGAAGCTTTCTTT	CASSAQTAMNTEAFF
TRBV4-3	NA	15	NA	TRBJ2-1	TGCGCCAGCAGCCAAAGGACTGCACGTCGCAATGAGCAGTTCTTC	CASSQRTARRNEQFF
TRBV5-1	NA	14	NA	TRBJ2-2	TGCGCCAGCAGCTCGGCAGGAGGCACCGGGGAGCTGTTTTTT	CASSSAGGTGELFF
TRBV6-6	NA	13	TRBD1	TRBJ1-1	TGTGCCAGCAGTTACGCGACAGGGTTTGAAGCTTTCTTT	CASSYATGFEAFF
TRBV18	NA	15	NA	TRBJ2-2	TGTGCCAGCTCACCGAGATTGCCGGACACCGGGGAGCTGTTTTTT	CASSPRLPDTGELFF
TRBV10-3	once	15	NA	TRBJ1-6	TGTGCCATCAGTGAGCGAGGGTTGGAAAATTCACCCCTCCACTTT	CAISERGLENSPLHF
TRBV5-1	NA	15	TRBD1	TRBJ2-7	TGCGCCAGCAGCCTGATCGACAGGGGGATTTACGAGCAGTACTTC	CASSLIDRGIYEQYF